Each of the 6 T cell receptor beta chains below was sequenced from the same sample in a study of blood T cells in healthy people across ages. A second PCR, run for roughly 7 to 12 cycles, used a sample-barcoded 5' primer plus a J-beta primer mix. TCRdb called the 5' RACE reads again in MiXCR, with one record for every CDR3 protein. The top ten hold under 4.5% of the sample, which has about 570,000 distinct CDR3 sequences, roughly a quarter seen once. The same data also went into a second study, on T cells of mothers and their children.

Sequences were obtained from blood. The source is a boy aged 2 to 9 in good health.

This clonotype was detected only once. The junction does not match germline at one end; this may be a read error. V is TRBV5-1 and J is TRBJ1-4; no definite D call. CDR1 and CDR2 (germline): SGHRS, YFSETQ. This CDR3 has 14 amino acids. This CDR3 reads CASSLDRVGEKLVF. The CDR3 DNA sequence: TGCGCCAGCAGCTTGGACAGAGTGGGTGAAAAACTGGTTTTT.

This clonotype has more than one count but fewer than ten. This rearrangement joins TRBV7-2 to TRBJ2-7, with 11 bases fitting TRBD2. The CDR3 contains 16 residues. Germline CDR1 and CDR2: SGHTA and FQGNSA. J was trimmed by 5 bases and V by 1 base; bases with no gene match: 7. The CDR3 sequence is CASSLVATSGSHEQYF. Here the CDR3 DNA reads TGTGCCAGCAGCTTAGTGGCCACTAGCGGGAGCCACGAGCAGTACTTC.

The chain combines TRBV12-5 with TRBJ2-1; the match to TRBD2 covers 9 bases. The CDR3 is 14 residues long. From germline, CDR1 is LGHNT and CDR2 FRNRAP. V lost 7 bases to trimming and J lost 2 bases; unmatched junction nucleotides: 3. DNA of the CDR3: TGTGCTAGTGCCGGGACTAGCCCCTACAATGAGCAGTTCTTC. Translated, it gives CASAGTSPYNEQFF.

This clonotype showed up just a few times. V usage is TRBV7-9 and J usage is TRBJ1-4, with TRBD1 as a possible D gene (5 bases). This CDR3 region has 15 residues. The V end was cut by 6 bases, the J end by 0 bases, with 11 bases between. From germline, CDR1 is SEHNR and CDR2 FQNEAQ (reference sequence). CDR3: CASRSNRPTNEKLFF. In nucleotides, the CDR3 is TGTGCCAGCAGGAGTAACAGGCCAACTAATGAAAAACTGTTTTTT.

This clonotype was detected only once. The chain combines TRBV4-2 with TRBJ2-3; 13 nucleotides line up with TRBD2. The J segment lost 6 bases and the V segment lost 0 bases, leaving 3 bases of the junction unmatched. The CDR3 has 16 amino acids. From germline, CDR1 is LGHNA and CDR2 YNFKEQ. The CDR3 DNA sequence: TGTGCCAGCAGCCAAGATGGGACTAGCGGGGCGGATACGCAGTATTTT. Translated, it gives CASSQDGTSGADTQYF.

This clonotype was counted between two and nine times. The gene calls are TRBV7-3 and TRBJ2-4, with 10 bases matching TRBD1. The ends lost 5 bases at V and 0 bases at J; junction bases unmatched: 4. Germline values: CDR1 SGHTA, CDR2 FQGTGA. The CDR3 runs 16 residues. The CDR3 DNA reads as TGTGCCAGCAGCCCGGGACAGGGGCTAGCCAAAAACATTCAGTACTTC. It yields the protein CASSPGQGLAKNIQYF.